The sequence of this T cell receptor beta chain was determined in a study of regulatory T cells in long-lasting Graves disease. The germline gives CDR1 LNHDA, CDR2 SQIVND (reference sequence). The CDR3 consists of 15 residues. V gave up 3 bases and J gave up 0 bases, with 9 bases separating them. Arm-PCR of CDR3 regions with iRepertoire HTBI primers generated TCR beta libraries. One entry per CDR3 protein, called by TCRdb with MiXCR from the multiplex PCR reads. The sample includes 400,000 to 500,000 distinct CDR3 sequences, around 15% of them seen just once. Many counts were recorded for this clonotype. Specified time point: newly diagnosed GD, antithyroid drugs for less than 3 months. The TCR library was made from RNA extracted from PBMCs. The same specimen was also included in a second study, on T cells in Graves' hyperthyroidism and ophthalmopathy. From that report: No ophthalmopathy progression within 18 months constituted stable Graves' hyperthyroidism.

This sequence joins TRBV19 and TRBJ2-4; D uncertain. Material: peripheral blood mononuclear cells (PBMCs), obtained at new diagnosis, from a patient treated with antithyroid drugs. This receptor was identified in a woman aged 45 to 65 with Graves disease. The CDR3 sequence is CASSMLVGAKNIQYF. In DNA, the CDR3 is TGTGCCAGTAGTATGCTCGTGGGAGCCAAAAACATTCAGTACTTC.